These 11 T cell receptor beta chains originate from one sample sequenced in a study of CD8+CD57+ T cells in acquired aplastic anemia. The sequenced patients had an expansion of CD8+CD57+ cells seen by flow cytometry. CDR3 and TCR beta VDJ profiling relied on genomic DNA as the template. A single record per CDR3 protein comes from TCRdb applying MiXCR to the reads. The data contain approximately 170,000 distinct CDR3 sequences, around 43% of them seen just once; the ten biggest clones take up 3.2%. Sequencing was carried out using sorted CD4+, CD8+, or CD8+CD57+ T cells (not recorded which) from PBMCs. All receptors derive from a human donor with aplastic anemia.

This clonotype was seen repeatedly, ten times or more. The chain uses TRBV7-2 and TRBJ1-5, with no clear D. The CDR3 runs 13 residues. The V gene's germline CDR1 is SGHTA and CDR2 FQGNSA. V was trimmed by 1 base and J by 3 bases, leaving 4 bases between them. The chain's CDR3 is CASSLESNQPQHF. The CDR3 region has the DNA TGTGCCAGCAGCTTAGAGTCCAATCAGCCCCAGCATTTT.

The CDR3 reads CSASSSLGGGKNIQYF. DNA for the CDR3: TGCAGTGCCAGCAGCTCCCTTGGAGGGGGCAAAAACATTCAGTACTTC. This chain links TRBV20-1 with TRBJ2-4; perhaps D is TRBD1 or TRBD2 (6 bases each). V was shortened by 6 bases and J by 3 bases, with 21 bases between the two germline ends. The CDR3 length is 16 residues. Germline values: CDR1 DFQATT, CDR2 SNEGSKA (reference sequence).

This clonotype occurred a few times. The chain joins TRBV12-5 to TRBJ2-1; D may be TRBD1 (5 bases). CDR3 length equals 15 residues. Germline loops: CDR1 LGHNT, CDR2 FRNRAP. Trimming removed 6 bases from V and 0 bases from J, with 12 bases in between. For the CDR3, the DNA is TGTGCTAGTGGCCCTGACAGACGCTCCTACAATGAGCAGTTCTTC. This encodes CASGPDRRSYNEQFF. Based on the CDR3 plus reference TRBV12-5 and TRBJ2-1, the full variable domain is DARVTQTPRHKVTEMGQEVTMRCQPILGHNTVFWYRQTMMQGLELLAYFRNRAPLDDSGMPKDRFSAEMPDATLATLKIQPSEPRDSAVYFCASGPDRRSYNEQFFGPGTRLTVL.

J is TRBJ2-2 and V is TRBV2; possibly TRBD2 for D (5 bases). This CDR3 is built from 16 residues. V shed 7 bases and J shed 1 base, with 16 bases lying between them. Germline CDR1 SNHLY, CDR2 FYNNEI. The CDR3: CASNSQRERNTGELFF. The DNA of the CDR3 is TGTGCCAGCAACTCCCAGAGGGAAAGGAACACCGGGGAGCTGTTTTTT. The full variable domain, rest sourced from reference TRBV2 and TRBJ2-2, is EPEVTQTPSHQVTQMGQEVILRCVPISNHLYFYWYRQILGQKVEFLVSFYNNEISEKSEIFDDQFSVERPDGSNFTLKIRSTKLEDSAMYFCASNSQRERNTGELFFGEGSRLTVL.

This rearrangement joins TRBV20-1 to TRBJ1-1; D remains ambiguous. This CDR3 contains 13 residues. Germline-derived CDR1 and CDR2 are DFQATT and SNEGSKA (reference sequence). V was shortened by 3 bases and J by 4 bases, with 12 bases between the two germline ends. CDR3 in amino acids: CSARPQIRTEAFF. CDR3 bases: TGCAGTGCTAGGCCACAGATTCGCACTGAAGCTTTCTTT.

This clonotype was seen a single time. The chain joins TRBV12-3 or TRBV12-4 to TRBJ2-7; D is perhaps TRBD2 (5 bases). The V and J ends lost 4 bases and 2 bases respectively, with 21 bases between them. This CDR3 contains 17 residues. In DNA form, the CDR3 reads TGTGCCAGCAGTTCCCGCGGGTGGGGAAGTGGGGCCTACGAGCAGTACTTC. It codes for CASSSRGWGSGAYEQYF.

The count of this clonotype is one. J is TRBJ2-2 and V is TRBV10-3; 8 positions match TRBD1. Germline trimming cut 6 bases from V and 4 bases from J; bases unmatched to any gene: 7. This CDR3 has 15 amino acids. Germline V CDR1 and CDR2: ENHRY, SYGVKD. This CDR3 is CAISADRGGTGELFF. The CDR3 bases are TGTGCCATCAGCGCAGACAGGGGAGGCACCGGGGAGCTGTTTTTT.

The V call is TRBV2, the J call TRBJ1-1; D may be TRBD1 (6 bases). The length of the CDR3 is 13 residues. Trimming removed 4 bases from V and 3 bases from J, with 9 bases in between. Germline CDR1 reads SNHLY; CDR2 reads FYNNEI. Here the CDR3 DNA reads TGTGCCAGCAGTGGGGAGGGGGACACTGAAGCTTTCTTT. Translating it yields CASSGEGDTEAFF.

The rearrangement links TRBV7-2 to TRBJ2-2; 7 bases match TRBD2. Germline loops: CDR1 SGHTA, CDR2 FQGNSA. The CDR3 sequence is 13 residues long. Unmatched junction bases numbered 4, after V lost 1 base and J lost 11 bases. CDR3 sequence reads: CASSLGGSSELFF. The CDR3 region has the DNA TGTGCCAGCAGCTTAGGCGGGAGTTCAGAGCTGTTTTTT.

This clonotype was detected a few times. The chain uses TRBV19 and TRBJ2-2, with D hard to call. Germline V gene lookup returns CDR1 LNHDA and CDR2 SQIVND (reference sequence). There are 15 residues in the CDR3. The V gene lost 6 bases and the J gene lost 1 base, with 12 bases spanning the gap. The CDR3 DNA is TGTGCCAGTAGCCCGCGTCTAGGGAACACCGGGGAGCTGTTTTTT. It yields the protein CASSPRLGNTGELFF.

The rearrangement links TRBV6-2 or TRBV6-3 to TRBJ1-4, with 12 bases that match TRBD1. Germline assignment: CDR1 MNHEY and CDR2 SVGEGT. V lost 1 base, J lost 2 bases, and 8 bases stayed unmatched. The CDR3 is made up of 19 amino acids. CDR3 DNA sequence: TGTGCCAGCAGTTACTTGGAACCGGGACAGGGGGCGACTAATGAAAAACTGTTTTTT. The encoded protein is CASSYLEPGQGATNEKLFF.